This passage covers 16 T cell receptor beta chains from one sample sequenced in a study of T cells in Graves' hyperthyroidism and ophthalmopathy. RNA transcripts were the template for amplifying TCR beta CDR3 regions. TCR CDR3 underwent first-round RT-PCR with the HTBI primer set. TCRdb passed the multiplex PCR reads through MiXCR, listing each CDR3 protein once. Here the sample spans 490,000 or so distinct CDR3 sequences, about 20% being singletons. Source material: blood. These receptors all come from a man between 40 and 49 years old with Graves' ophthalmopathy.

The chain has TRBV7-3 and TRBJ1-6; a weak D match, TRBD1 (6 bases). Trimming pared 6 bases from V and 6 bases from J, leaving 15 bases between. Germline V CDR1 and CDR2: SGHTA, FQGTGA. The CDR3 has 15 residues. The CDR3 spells CASSLGQSANSPLHF. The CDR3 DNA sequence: TGTGCCAGCAGTCTCGGACAGTCAGCTAATTCACCCCTCCACTTT.

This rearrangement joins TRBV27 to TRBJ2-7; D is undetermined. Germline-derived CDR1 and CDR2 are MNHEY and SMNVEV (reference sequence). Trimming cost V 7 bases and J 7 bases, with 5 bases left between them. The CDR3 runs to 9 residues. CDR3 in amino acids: CASIWEQYF. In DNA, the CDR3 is TGTGCCAGCATCTGGGAGCAGTACTTC.

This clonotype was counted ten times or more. In nucleotides, the CDR3 is TGTGCCAGCACCCAAAACGGGGGAGTCTACGAGCAGTACTTC. It codes for CASTQNGGVYEQYF. The chain couples TRBV12-3 or TRBV12-4 to TRBJ2-7, with D perhaps TRBD2 (6 bases). The CDR3 totals 14 residues. V lost 7 bases and J 3 bases, leaving 16 bases between the germline ends.

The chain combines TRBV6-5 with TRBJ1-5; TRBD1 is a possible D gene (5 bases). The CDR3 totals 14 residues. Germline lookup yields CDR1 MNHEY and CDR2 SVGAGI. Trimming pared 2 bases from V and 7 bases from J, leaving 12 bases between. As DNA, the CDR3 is TGTGCCAGCAGTTACCAAATTCGGGGGCAGCCCCAGCATTTT. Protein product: CASSYQIRGQPQHF.

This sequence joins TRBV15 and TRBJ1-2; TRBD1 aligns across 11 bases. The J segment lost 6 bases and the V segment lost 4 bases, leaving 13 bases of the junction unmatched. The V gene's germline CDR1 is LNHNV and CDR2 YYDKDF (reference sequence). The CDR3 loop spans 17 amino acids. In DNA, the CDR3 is TGTGCCACCAGCACAGAGGATGAATGGACAGGGGGCAATGGCTACACCTTC. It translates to CATSTEDEWTGGNGYTF.

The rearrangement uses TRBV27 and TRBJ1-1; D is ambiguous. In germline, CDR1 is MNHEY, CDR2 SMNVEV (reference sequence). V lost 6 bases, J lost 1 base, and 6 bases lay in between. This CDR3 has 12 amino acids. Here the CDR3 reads CASSRPNTEAFF. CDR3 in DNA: TGTGCCAGCAGCCGCCCGAACACTGAAGCTTTCTTT.

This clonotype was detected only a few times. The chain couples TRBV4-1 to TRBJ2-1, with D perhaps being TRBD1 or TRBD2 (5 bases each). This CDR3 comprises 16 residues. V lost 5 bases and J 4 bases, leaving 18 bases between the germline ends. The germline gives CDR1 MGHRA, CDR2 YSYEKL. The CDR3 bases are TGCGCCAGCAGCTTCCCCGGGACGGCAACGTACAATGAGCAGTTCTTC. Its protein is CASSFPGTATYNEQFF.

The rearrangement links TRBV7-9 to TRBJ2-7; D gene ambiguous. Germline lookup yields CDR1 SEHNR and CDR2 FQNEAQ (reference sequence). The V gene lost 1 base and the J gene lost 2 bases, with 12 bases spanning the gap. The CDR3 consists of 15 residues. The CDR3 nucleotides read TGTGCCAGCAGCTTAGATTTTCAGTACCCCTACGAGCAGTACTTC. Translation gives CASSLDFQYPYEQYF.

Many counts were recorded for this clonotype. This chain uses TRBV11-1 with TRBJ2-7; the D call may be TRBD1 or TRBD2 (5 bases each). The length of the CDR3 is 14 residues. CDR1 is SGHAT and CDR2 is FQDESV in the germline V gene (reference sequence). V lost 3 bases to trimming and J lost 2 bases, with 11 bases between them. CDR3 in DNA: TGTGCCAGCAGCTTGGGACCATACGCCTACGAGCAGTACTTC. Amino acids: CASSLGPYAYEQYF.

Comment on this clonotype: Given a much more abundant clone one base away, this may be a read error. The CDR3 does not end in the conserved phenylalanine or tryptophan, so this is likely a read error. The CDR3 DNA reads TGTGCCAGCAGCTTTTTGACTAGTTACGAGCAGTACCTC. It is translated as CASSFLTSYEQYL. This sequence joins TRBV7-2 and TRBJ2-7; D perhaps matches TRBD2 (6 bases). CDR3 length: 13 residues. The germline V and J ends were trimmed by 3 bases and 4 bases, with 10 bases remaining between them. The germline V gene encodes CDR1 SGHTA and CDR2 FQGNSA.

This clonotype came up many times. The CDR3 here is CAWSVLAGNEQYF. In DNA, the CDR3 is TGTGCCTGGAGTGTACTGGCGGGGAACGAGCAGTACTTC. The rearrangement joins TRBV30 to TRBJ2-7, with a tentative D call TRBD2 (6 bases). Trimming stripped 0 bases from V and 5 bases from J, with 11 bases between. Looked up from germline, CDR1 is GTSNPN and CDR2 is SVGIG (reference sequence). The CDR3 sequence is 13 residues long.

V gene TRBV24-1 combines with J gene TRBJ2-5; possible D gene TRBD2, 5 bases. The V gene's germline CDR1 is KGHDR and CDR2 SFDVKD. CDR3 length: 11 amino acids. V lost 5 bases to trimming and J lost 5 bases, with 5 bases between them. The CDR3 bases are TGTGCCACCAGTGCGGGGGAGACCCAGTACTTC. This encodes CATSAGETQYF.

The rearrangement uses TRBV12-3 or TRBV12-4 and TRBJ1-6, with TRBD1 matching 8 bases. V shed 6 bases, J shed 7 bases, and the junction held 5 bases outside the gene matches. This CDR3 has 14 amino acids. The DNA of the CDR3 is TGTGCCAGCAGATGGACAGGGCCAAATTCACCCCTCCACTTT. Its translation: CASRWTGPNSPLHF.

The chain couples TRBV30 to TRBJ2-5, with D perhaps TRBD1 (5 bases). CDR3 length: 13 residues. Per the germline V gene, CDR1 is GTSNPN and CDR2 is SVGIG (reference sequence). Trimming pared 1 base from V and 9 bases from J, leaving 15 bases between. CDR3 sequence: CAWSGQQRFSQYF. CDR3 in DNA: TGTGCCTGGAGTGGACAGCAGAGGTTCTCCCAGTACTTC. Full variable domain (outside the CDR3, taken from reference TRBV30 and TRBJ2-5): SQTIHQWPATLVQPVGSPLSLECTVEGTSNPNLYWYRQAAGRGLQLLFYSVGIGQISSEVPQNLSASRPQDRQFILSSKKLLLSDSGFYLCAWSGQQRFSQYFGPGTRLLVL.

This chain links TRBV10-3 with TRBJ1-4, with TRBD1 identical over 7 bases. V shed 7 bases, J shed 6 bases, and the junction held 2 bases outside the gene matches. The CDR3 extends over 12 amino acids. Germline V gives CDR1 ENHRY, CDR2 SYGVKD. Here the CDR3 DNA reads TGTGCCATCACTCAGGGGGATGAAAAACTGTTTTTT. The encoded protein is CAITQGDEKLFF.

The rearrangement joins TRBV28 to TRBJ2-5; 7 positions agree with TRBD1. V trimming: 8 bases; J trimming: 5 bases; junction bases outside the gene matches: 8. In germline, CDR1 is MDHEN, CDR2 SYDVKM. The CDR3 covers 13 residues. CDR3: CASCNRGRETQYF. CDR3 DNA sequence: TGTGCCAGCTGCAACAGGGGAAGGGAGACCCAGTACTTC.